This T cell receptor (beta chain) was sequenced for a study of blood T cell repertoires in COVID-19. Across the study: T cells, B-cell-depleted T cells, or PBMCs provided the cDNA or gDNA that served as material.

Those enrolled, adults aged about 18 to 89 years, came from about two dozen US areas. Per the original data handling: Amplified reference gene primers provided the basis for estimating nucleated cell counts. Clones were read by immunoSEQ multiplex PCR, and TCRdb kept only the in-frame ones, dropping some. The V and J calls and clone size are taken from that table; D and trimming were inferred from the DNA. The sample contains about 350,000 clones, roughly 90% of which appear only once. The sequence was obtained from a woman aged 25 to 39 who had recovered from COVID-19. The specimen sequenced was PBMCs or T cells enriched from blood (not recorded which).

The DNA of the CDR3 is TGTGCCACCAGCAGAGAAGGGACTAGCTTCGATACGCAGTATTTT. It codes for CATSREGTSFDTQYF. This chain links TRBV15 with TRBJ2-3; TRBD2 aligns across 9 bases. CDR3 length equals 15 residues. Germline values: CDR1 LNHNV, CDR2 YYDKDF (reference sequence). Trimming cost V 0 bases and J 6 bases; bases outside gene matches: 4.